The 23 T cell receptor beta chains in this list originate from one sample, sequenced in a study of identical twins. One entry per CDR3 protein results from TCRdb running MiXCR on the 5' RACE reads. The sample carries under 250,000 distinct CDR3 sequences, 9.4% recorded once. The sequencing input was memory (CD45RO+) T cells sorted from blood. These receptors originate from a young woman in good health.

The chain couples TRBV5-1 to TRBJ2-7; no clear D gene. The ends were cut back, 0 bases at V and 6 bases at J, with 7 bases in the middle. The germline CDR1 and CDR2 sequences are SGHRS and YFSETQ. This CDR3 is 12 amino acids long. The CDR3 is CASSLAVGEQYF. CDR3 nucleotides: TGCGCCAGCAGCTTGGCAGTAGGCGAGCAGTACTTC.

The DNA for the CDR3 is TGTGCCAGCAGATCACTACCTCGGGAGACCCAGTACTTC. This sequence encodes CASRSLPRETQYF. The chain recombines TRBV12-3 or TRBV12-4 with TRBJ2-5; D remains ambiguous. V was shortened by 6 bases and J by 5 bases, with 13 bases between the two germline ends. The CDR3 runs 13 residues.

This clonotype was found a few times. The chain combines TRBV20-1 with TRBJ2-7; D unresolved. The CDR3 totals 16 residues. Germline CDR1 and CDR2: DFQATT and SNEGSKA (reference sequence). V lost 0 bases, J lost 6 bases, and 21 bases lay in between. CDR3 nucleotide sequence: TGCAGTGCTAGAGATGAGAGGAACACCCTGAGGAGCGAGCAGTACTTC. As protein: CSARDERNTLRSEQYF.

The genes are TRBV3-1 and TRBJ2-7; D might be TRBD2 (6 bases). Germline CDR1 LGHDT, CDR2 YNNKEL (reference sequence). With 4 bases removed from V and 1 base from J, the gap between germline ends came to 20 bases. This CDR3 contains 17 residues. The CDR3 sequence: CASSPKVPGVLSYEQYF. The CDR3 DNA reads TGTGCCAGCAGCCCAAAGGTCCCGGGGGTCTTATCCTACGAGCAGTACTTC.

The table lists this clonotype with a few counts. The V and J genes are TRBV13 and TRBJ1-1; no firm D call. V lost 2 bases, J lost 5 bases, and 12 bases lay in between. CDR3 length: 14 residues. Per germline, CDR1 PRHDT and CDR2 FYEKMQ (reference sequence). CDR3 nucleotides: TGTGCCAGCAGCTTAAAGGAGAAGAGGACTGAAGCTTTCTTT. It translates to CASSLKEKRTEAFF.

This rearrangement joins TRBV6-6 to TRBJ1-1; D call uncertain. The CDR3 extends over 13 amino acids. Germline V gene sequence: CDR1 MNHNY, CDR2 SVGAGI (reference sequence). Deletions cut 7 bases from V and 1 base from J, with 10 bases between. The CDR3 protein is CASNWDGNTEAFF. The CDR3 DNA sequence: TGTGCCAGCAACTGGGATGGGAACACTGAAGCTTTCTTT.

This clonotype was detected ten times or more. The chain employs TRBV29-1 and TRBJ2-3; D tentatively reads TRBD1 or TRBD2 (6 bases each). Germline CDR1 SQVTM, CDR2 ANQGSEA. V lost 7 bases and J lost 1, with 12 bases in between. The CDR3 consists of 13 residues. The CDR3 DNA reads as TGCAGCGCGAGGGGGGTAGGCACAGATACGCAGTATTTT. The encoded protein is CSARGVGTDTQYF.

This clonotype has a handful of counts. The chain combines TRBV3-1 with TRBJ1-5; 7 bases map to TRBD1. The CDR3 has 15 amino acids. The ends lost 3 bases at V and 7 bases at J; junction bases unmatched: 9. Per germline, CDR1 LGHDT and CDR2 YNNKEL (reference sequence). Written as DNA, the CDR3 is TGTGCCAGCAGCCAGACCCCAGGGGGGGAACAGCCCCAGCATTTT. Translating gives CASSQTPGGEQPQHF. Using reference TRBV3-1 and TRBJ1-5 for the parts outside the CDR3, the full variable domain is DTAVSQTPKYLVTQMGNDKSIKCEQNLGHDTMYWYKQDSKKFLKIMFSYNNKELIINETVPNRFSPKSPDKAHLNLHINSLELGDSAVYFCASSQTPGGEQPQHFGDGTRLSIL.

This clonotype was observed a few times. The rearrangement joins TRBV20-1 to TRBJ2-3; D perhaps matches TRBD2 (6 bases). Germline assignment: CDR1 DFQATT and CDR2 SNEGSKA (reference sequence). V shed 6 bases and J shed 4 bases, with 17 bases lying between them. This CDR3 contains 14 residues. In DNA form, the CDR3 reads TGCAGTGCGAGGAGGGAACGGGGACCAGATACGCAGTATTTT. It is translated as CSARRERGPDTQYF.

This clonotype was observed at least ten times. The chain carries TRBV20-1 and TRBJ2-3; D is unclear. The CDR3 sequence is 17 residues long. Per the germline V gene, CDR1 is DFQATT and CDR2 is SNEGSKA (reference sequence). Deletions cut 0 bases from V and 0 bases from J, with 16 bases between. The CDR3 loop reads CSARDRIQILSTDTQYF. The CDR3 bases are TGCAGTGCTAGAGATCGAATCCAAATCCTAAGCACAGATACGCAGTATTTT.

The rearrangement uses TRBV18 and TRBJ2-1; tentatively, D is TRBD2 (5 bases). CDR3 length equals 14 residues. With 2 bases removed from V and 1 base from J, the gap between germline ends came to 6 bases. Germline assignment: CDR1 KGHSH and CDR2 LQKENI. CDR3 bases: TGTGCCAGCTCACCAACTAGTTCCTACAATGAGCAGTTCTTC. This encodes CASSPTSSYNEQFF.

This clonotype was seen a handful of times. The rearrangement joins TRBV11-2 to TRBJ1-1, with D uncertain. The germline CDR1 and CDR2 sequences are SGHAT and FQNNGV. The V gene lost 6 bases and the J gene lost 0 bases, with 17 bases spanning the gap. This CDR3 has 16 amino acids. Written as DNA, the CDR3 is TGTGCCAGCAGTGATGTATTCCCCTACATGAACACTGAAGCTTTCTTT. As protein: CASSDVFPYMNTEAFF.

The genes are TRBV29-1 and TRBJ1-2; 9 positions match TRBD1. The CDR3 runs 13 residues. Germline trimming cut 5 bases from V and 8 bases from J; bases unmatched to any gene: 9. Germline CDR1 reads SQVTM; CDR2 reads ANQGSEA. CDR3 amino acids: CSVLYRQGGGYTF. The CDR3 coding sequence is TGCAGCGTTTTATATCGACAGGGGGGAGGCTACACCTTC.

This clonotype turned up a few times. The CDR3 sequence: CASSFNENEQFF. CDR3 nucleotides: TGCGCCAGCAGCTTCAATGAGAATGAGCAGTTCTTC. The chain uses TRBV5-1 and TRBJ2-1; D is ambiguous. Germline V CDR1 and CDR2: SGHRS, YFSETQ. V was trimmed by 2 bases and J by 7 bases, leaving 7 bases between them. The CDR3 covers 12 residues.

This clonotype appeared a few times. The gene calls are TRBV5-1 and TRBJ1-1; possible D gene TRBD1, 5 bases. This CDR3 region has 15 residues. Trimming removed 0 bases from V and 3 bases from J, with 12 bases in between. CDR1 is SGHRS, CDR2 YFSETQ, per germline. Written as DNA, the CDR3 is TGCGCCAGCAGCTTGGGCTGGGGGGTAGACACTGAAGCTTTCTTT. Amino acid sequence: CASSLGWGVDTEAFF.

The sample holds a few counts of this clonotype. CDR3: CASSDSQTYEQYF. CDR3 in DNA: TGCGCCAGCAGTGACAGCCAAACCTACGAGCAGTACTTC. The chain links TRBV10-1 to TRBJ2-7; D uncertain. Germline values: CDR1 WNHNN, CDR2 SYGVQD (reference sequence). There are 13 residues in the CDR3. V lost 3 bases and J 2 bases, leaving 8 bases between the germline ends.

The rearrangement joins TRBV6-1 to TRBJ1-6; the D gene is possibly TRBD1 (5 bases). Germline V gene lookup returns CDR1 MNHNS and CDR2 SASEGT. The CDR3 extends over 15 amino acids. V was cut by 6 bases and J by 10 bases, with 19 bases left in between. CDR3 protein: CASSPRGAEESPLHF. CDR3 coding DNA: TGTGCCAGCAGCCCCCGCGGGGCAGAGGAATCACCCCTCCACTTT.

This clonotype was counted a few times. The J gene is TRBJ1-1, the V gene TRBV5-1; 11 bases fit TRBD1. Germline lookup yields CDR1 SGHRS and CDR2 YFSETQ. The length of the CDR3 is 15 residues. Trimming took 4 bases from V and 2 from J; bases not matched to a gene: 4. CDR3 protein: CASSTGQGANTEAFF. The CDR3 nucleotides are TGCGCCAGCAGCACCGGACAGGGGGCAAACACTGAAGCTTTCTTT.

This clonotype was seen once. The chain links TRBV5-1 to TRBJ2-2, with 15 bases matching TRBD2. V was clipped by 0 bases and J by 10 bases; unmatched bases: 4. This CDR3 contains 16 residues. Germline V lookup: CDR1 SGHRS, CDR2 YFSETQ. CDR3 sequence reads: CASSLAGLAGGLELFF. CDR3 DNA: TGCGCCAGCAGCTTGGCCGGACTAGCGGGAGGGCTGGAGCTGTTTTTT.

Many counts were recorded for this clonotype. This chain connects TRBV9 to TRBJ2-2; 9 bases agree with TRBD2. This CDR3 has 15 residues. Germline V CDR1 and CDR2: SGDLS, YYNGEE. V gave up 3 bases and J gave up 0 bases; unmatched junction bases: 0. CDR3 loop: CASSASGANTGELFF. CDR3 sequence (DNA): TGTGCCAGCAGCGCTAGCGGGGCGAACACCGGGGAGCTGTTTTTT.

CDR3 coding DNA: TGTGCCAGCAGGTCCGGGACAGGGCTCTACAATGAGCAGTTCTTC. It specifies CASRSGTGLYNEQFF. This chain links TRBV12-3 or TRBV12-4 with TRBJ2-1; 9 positions match TRBD1. Trimming at V came to 6 bases and at J to 3 bases, leaving 6 bases not matched to a gene. This CDR3 has 15 amino acids.

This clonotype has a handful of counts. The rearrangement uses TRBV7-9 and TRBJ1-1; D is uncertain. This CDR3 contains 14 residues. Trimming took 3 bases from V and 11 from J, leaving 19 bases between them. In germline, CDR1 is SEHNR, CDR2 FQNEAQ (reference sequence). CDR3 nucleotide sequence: TGTGCCAGCAGCTTTACCGGGAGGCCAATCGGGGCTTTCTTT. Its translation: CASSFTGRPIGAFF.

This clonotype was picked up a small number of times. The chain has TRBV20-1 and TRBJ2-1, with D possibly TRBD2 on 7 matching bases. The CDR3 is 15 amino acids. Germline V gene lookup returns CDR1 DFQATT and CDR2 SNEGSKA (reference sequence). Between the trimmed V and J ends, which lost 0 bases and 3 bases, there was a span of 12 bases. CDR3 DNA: TGCAGTGCTAGAGATTGGCGGGGGCTCTACAATGAGCAGTTCTTC. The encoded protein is CSARDWRGLYNEQFF.